What follows are 30 T cell receptor beta chains derived from one specimen sequenced in a study of CD8 T cells in ankylosing spondylitis. Study findings and constraints: For ankylosing spondylitis blood, a TCR beta motif of about eight highly homologous variants appeared characteristic.

Each CDR3 protein gets one entry after TCRdb re-called the 5' RACE reads with MiXCR. Of 220,000 or so distinct CDR3 sequences listed, 15% to 20% are singletons. Which antigens these TCRs recognize remains unknown. The sample consisted of blood, either unsorted or a sorted T cell fraction (not recorded which). These receptors were collected from a male donor with ankylosing spondylitis.

In this sample, this clonotype turned up a few times. The DNA of the CDR3 is TGTGCCTGGAGACGGTTCGGATGGGACGAAGCTTTCTTT. It encodes CAWRRFGWDEAFF. The chain employs TRBV30 and TRBJ1-1; tentatively, D is TRBD1 (5 bases). CDR3 length: 13 residues. Germline V gene lookup returns CDR1 GTSNPN and CDR2 SVGIG (reference sequence). V shed 3 bases and J shed 8 bases, with 16 bases lying between them.

The genes are TRBV15 and TRBJ2-7, with D possibly matching TRBD2 (6 bases). The germline V gene has CDR1 LNHNV and CDR2 YYDKDF (reference sequence). Between the trimmed V and J ends, which lost 5 bases and 4 bases, there was a span of 12 bases. The CDR3 is 13 residues long. The CDR3 spells CATSQGLNYEQYF. CDR3 nucleotides: TGTGCCACCAGCCAGGGACTGAATTACGAGCAGTACTTC.

This clonotype was detected only a few times. This chain joins TRBV19 and TRBJ2-2, with 7 nucleotides matching TRBD1. Per germline, CDR1 LNHDA and CDR2 SQIVND (reference sequence). The CDR3 contains 15 residues. V trimming: 7 bases; J trimming: 0 bases; junction bases outside the gene matches: 5. Here the CDR3 DNA reads TGTGCCAGTACCCAGGGGACAGCGAACACCGGGGAGCTGTTTTTT. Its protein product is CASTQGTANTGELFF. The whole variable domain, filled in from reference TRBV19 and TRBJ2-2, reads DGGITQSPKYLFRKEGQNVTLSCEQNLNHDAMYWYRQDPGQGLRLIYYSQIVNDFQKGDIAEGYSVSREKKESFPLTVTSAQKNPTAFYLCASTQGTANTGELFFGEGSRLTVL.

This clonotype has only a few counts. The chain recombines TRBV6-5 with TRBJ1-1; D is unclear. The V end lost 0 bases, the J end lost 1 base, and 3 bases lay between the germline ends. Germline CDR1 MNHEY, CDR2 SVGAGI. The CDR3 length is 13 residues. The CDR3 loop is CASSYSSNTEAFF. Here the CDR3 DNA reads TGTGCCAGCAGTTACTCATCGAACACTGAAGCTTTCTTT.

The chain is built from TRBV3-1 and TRBJ2-7; D may be TRBD2 (6 bases). The germline gives CDR1 LGHDT, CDR2 YNNKEL (reference sequence). The V end was cut by 4 bases, the J end by 5 bases, with 12 bases between. There are 13 residues in the CDR3. The CDR3 loop is CASSPTGGDEQYF. In nucleotides, the CDR3 is TGTGCCAGCAGCCCAACAGGAGGGGACGAGCAGTACTTC.

This clonotype was detected only a few times. V is TRBV19 and J is TRBJ1-1; 9 positions match TRBD1. There are 15 residues in the CDR3. The V and J ends lost 3 bases and 4 bases, in that order; junction bases with no gene match: 6. The V gene's germline CDR1 is LNHDA and CDR2 SQIVND (reference sequence). CDR3 DNA sequence: TGTGCCAGTAGTATGTACAGGGGGCTGGTCACTGAAGCTTTCTTT. The encoded protein is CASSMYRGLVTEAFF.

J is TRBJ2-5 and V is TRBV9, with 8 positions matching TRBD2. Germline assignment: CDR1 SGDLS and CDR2 YYNGEE. CDR3 length: 16 amino acids. V lost 0 bases and J lost 5; bases outside the gene matches: 9. CDR3 region: CASSVGEREGPETQYF. CDR3 bases: TGTGCCAGCAGCGTAGGAGAACGGGAGGGCCCCGAGACCCAGTACTTC.

This clonotype was seen only a few times. The genes are TRBV6-1 and TRBJ2-1; 14 bases match TRBD2. The ends lost 5 bases at V and 9 bases at J; junction bases unmatched: 9. Per germline, CDR1 MNHNS and CDR2 SASEGT. CDR3 length: 16 residues. The CDR3, as DNA: TGTGCCAGCAGTCCGAACAGCGGACTAGCGGGAGGTGAGCAGTTCTTC. Translation gives CASSPNSGLAGGEQFF.

The V call is TRBV11-2, the J call TRBJ2-3; 11 bases line up with TRBD2. V was clipped by 0 bases and J by 11 bases; unmatched bases: 28. Germline lookup yields CDR1 SGHAT and CDR2 FQNNGV. This CDR3 has 22 amino acids. The CDR3 DNA is TGTGCCAGCAGCTTAGACCCAGAATTGCCCGCCGGGACTAGCGGATTCGCGATCGGGCAGTATTTT. It translates to CASSLDPELPAGTSGFAIGQYF.

V is TRBV27 and J is TRBJ1-5; 7 positions match TRBD1. The CDR3 has 14 residues. The germline V gene encodes CDR1 MNHEY and CDR2 SMNVEV (reference sequence). The J segment lost 6 bases and the V segment lost 6 bases, leaving 8 bases of the junction unmatched. CDR3 residues: CASSKTGSGQPQHF. In DNA, the CDR3 is TGTGCCAGCAGCAAGACAGGGTCGGGTCAGCCCCAGCATTTT.

The genes are TRBV4-3 and TRBJ2-7, with D hard to call. Per germline, CDR1 LGHNA and CDR2 YSLEER. The CDR3 is 16 amino acids. The ends were cut back, 2 bases at V and 5 bases at J, with 19 bases in the middle. The DNA for the CDR3 is TGCGCCAGCAGCCAAACAAGGGAAAACTCCCGGCACGAGCAGTACTTC. Translating gives CASSQTRENSRHEQYF.

This clonotype was found many times. The chain has TRBV4-3 and TRBJ2-1; D gene ambiguous. The CDR3 contains 16 residues. Trimming pared 0 bases from V and 4 bases from J, leaving 13 bases between. Germline CDR1 LGHNA, CDR2 YSLEER. CDR3 in amino acids: CASSQDRVGFYNEQFF. The CDR3 coding sequence is TGCGCCAGCAGCCAAGATCGGGTAGGGTTTTACAATGAGCAGTTCTTC.

The rearrangement uses TRBV6-1 and TRBJ2-3; D gene uncertain. Trimming left V 7 bases short and J 3 bases short, with 11 bases between. This CDR3 has 13 residues. Germline V gives CDR1 MNHNS, CDR2 SASEGT. In DNA form, the CDR3 reads TGTGCCAGCACGGAATTGGTAACAGATACGCAGTATTTT. This translates into CASTELVTDTQYF.

The rearrangement uses TRBV30 and TRBJ2-2, with D unresolved. The V end was cut by 1 base, the J end by 7 bases, with 7 bases between. Germline V gives CDR1 GTSNPN, CDR2 SVGIG (reference sequence). This CDR3 region has 12 residues. The CDR3 DNA reads as TGTGCCTGGAGTGGGCCTGACGGGGAGCTGTTTTTT. It specifies CAWSGPDGELFF.

The V call is TRBV29-1, the J call TRBJ1-2, with a possible D match to TRBD1 (5 bases). Per germline, CDR1 SQVTM and CDR2 ANQGSEA. This CDR3 has 13 residues. Deletions cut 1 base from V and 3 bases from J, with 9 bases between. The chain's CDR3 is CSVEARDYYGYTF. The CDR3 DNA reads TGCAGCGTTGAAGCCAGGGATTACTATGGCTACACCTTC.

This clonotype was recorded a few times. The chain links TRBV27 to TRBJ2-3, with D perhaps TRBD2 (5 bases). Trimming took off 5 bases at V and 2 bases at J, with 20 bases between the two ends. This CDR3 region has 17 residues. The germline gives CDR1 MNHEY, CDR2 SMNVEV (reference sequence). The DNA for the CDR3 is TGTGCCAGCAGTGCCATCTGGACTGCATCTTACACAGATACGCAGTATTTT. Protein: CASSAIWTASYTDTQYF.

The rearrangement links TRBV27 to TRBJ1-1; D might be TRBD1 (5 bases). Looked up from germline, CDR1 is MNHEY and CDR2 is SMNVEV (reference sequence). The V end was cut by 8 bases, the J end by 6 bases, with 16 bases between. CDR3 length equals 13 residues. Here the CDR3 DNA reads TGTGCCAGCGGCCTTGGGGGTAGTCCTGAAGCTTTCTTT. It encodes CASGLGGSPEAFF.

The V call is TRBV15, the J call TRBJ2-5; D is uncertain. The V gene's germline CDR1 is LNHNV and CDR2 YYDKDF (reference sequence). V gave up 0 bases and J gave up 3 bases, with 11 bases separating them. The CDR3 loop spans 15 amino acids. CDR3 protein: CATSRDLGGKETQYF. CDR3 DNA sequence: TGTGCCACCAGCAGAGATCTTGGCGGCAAAGAGACCCAGTACTTC.

This clonotype was counted once. The chain joins TRBV7-9 to TRBJ2-3; tentative D call: TRBD1 (6 bases). The V end was cut by 4 bases, the J end by 3 bases, with 14 bases between. The CDR3 contains 15 residues. The germline V gene has CDR1 SEHNR and CDR2 FQNEAQ (reference sequence). CDR3 in DNA: TGTGCCAGCAGCTCCACAGGGTCTTGGACAGATACGCAGTATTTT. Translating it yields CASSSTGSWTDTQYF.

The chain couples TRBV27 to TRBJ1-1; no definite D call. This CDR3 has 13 amino acids. Germline lookup yields CDR1 MNHEY and CDR2 SMNVEV (reference sequence). V was pared by 2 bases and J by 7 bases, with 11 bases between. The CDR3 here is CASSLGFGGEAFF. The CDR3 region has the DNA TGTGCCAGCAGTTTAGGTTTTGGCGGTGAAGCTTTCTTT.

Of note for this clonotype: An end of the junction differs from the germline gene, which may be a read error. The rearrangement joins TRBV19 to TRBJ2-1; possibly TRBD1 or TRBD2 for D (5 bases each). From germline, CDR1 is LNHDA and CDR2 SQIVND (reference sequence). CDR3 length: 15 amino acids. CDR3 sequence: CASSMFGTQGNEQLF. The DNA of the CDR3 is TGTGCCAGTAGTATGTTCGGGACGCAAGGCAATGAGCAGTTATTC.

The chain has TRBV6-2 or TRBV6-3 and TRBJ1-2; D call uncertain. Looked up from germline, CDR1 is MNHEY and CDR2 is SVGEGT. The CDR3 runs to 13 residues. Trimming took off 5 bases at V and 2 bases at J, with 9 bases between the two ends. This chain's CDR3 is CASSHELNYGYTF. The CDR3 DNA reads as TGTGCCAGCAGTCACGAGTTAAACTATGGCTACACCTTC.

The chain uses TRBV24-1 and TRBJ2-7; D unclear. The V and J ends lost 9 bases and 5 bases respectively, with 10 bases between them. Germline V gene data show CDR1 as KGHDR and CDR2 as SFDVKD. The CDR3 is made up of 11 amino acids. The CDR3 loop reads CATGDNHEQYF. CDR3 bases: TGTGCCACCGGAGATAACCACGAGCAGTACTTC.

This clonotype was seen a few times. The rearrangement uses TRBV6-1 and TRBJ2-2, with D uncertain. The CDR3 extends over 14 amino acids. The V and J ends lost 3 bases and 4 bases respectively, with 9 bases between them. Germline loops: CDR1 MNHNS, CDR2 SASEGT. CDR3 residues: CASSEGSLTGELFF. Here the CDR3 DNA reads TGTGCCAGCAGTGAGGGATCCCTCACCGGGGAGCTGTTTTTT.

V is TRBV15 and J is TRBJ2-3, with TRBD2 identical over 12 bases. Germline V gives CDR1 LNHNV, CDR2 YYDKDF (reference sequence). The CDR3 is 16 residues long. V dropped 1 base and J dropped 4; count of bases not matched to a gene: 3. CDR3 protein: CATSRVPSGGADTQYF. CDR3 DNA sequence: TGTGCCACCAGCAGAGTGCCTAGCGGGGGGGCAGATACGCAGTATTTT. Full variable domain (outside the CDR3, taken from reference TRBV15 and TRBJ2-3): DAMVIQNPRYQVTQFGKPVTLSCSQTLNHNVMYWYQQKSSQAPKLLFHYYDKDFNNEADTPDNFQSRRPNTSFCFLDIRSPGLGDTAMYLCATSRVPSGGADTQYFGPGTRLTVL.

This clonotype was detected only a few times. This chain links TRBV20-1 with TRBJ2-1; TRBD2 matches at 7 bases. The CDR3 has 16 residues. Unmatched junction bases numbered 12, after V lost 3 bases and J lost 4 bases. Germline CDR1 reads DFQATT; CDR2 reads SNEGSKA (reference sequence). This chain's CDR3 is CSARTLGLDGYNEQFF. The CDR3 nucleotides are TGCAGTGCTAGGACCCTCGGACTAGATGGGTACAATGAGCAGTTCTTC.

This clonotype was seen a few times. The V and J genes are TRBV7-2 and TRBJ1-1; 8 bases align to TRBD1. CDR3 length equals 15 residues. From germline, CDR1 is SGHTA and CDR2 FQGNSA. Germline trimming cut 3 bases from V and 1 base from J; bases unmatched to any gene: 4. The CDR3 DNA is TGTGCCAGCAGCTTTTTTGGACAGGGGAACACTGAAGCTTTCTTT. This codes for CASSFFGQGNTEAFF.

The chain links TRBV4-1 to TRBJ1-2, with 9 bases aligning to TRBD1. V shed 2 bases, J shed 7 bases, and the junction held 5 bases outside the gene matches. Germline V lookup: CDR1 MGHRA, CDR2 YSYEKL. The CDR3 runs to 14 residues. Written as DNA, the CDR3 is TGCGCCAGCAGCCAATTACAGGGGGCCGGTGGCTACACCTTC. Encoded protein: CASSQLQGAGGYTF.

This clonotype was seen more than once but under ten times. Written as DNA, the CDR3 is TGTGCCAGCAGTGATTTGGGCAGCAACTATGGCTACACCTTC. It yields the protein CASSDLGSNYGYTF. The chain employs TRBV6-1 and TRBJ1-2; no reliable D call. Germline CDR1 MNHNS, CDR2 SASEGT. This CDR3 contains 14 residues. V was shortened by 3 bases and J by 2 bases, with 10 bases between the two germline ends.

Only a few counts were recorded for this clonotype. The V call is TRBV7-9, the J call TRBJ1-1; tentatively, D is TRBD1 (5 bases). Trimming stripped 0 bases from V and 4 bases from J, with 12 bases between. From germline, CDR1 is SEHNR and CDR2 FQNEAQ (reference sequence). The CDR3 runs to 15 residues. CDR3 region: CASSLAEGIGTEAFF. The CDR3 DNA sequence: TGTGCCAGCAGCTTAGCAGAGGGGATAGGCACTGAAGCTTTCTTT.